This entry lists 18 T cell receptor beta chains sequenced from one sample in a study of cytomegalovirus exposure and HLA in healthy donors. 60 Vbeta and 13 Jbeta primers were used in PCR. Profiled with immunoSEQ multiplex PCR; TCRdb holds only in-frame clones, not every one. Among fewer than 200,000 clones, over 65% were seen once, and the ten largest hold about 2.5%. Sequenced material: PBMCs. These TCRs come from a woman aged 40 to 50 in good health and CMV-seropositive.

This chain joins TRBV9 and TRBJ1-6; D is possibly TRBD1 (5 bases). Trimming stripped 0 bases from V and 5 bases from J, with 9 bases between. Germline V gene lookup returns CDR1 SGDLS and CDR2 YYNGEE. The CDR3 contains 15 residues. CDR3 nucleotide sequence: TGTGCCAGCAGCGTAGATATCAGGGATAATTCACCCCTCCACTTT. Translated, it gives CASSVDIRDNSPLHF.

This chain links TRBV25-1 with TRBJ1-2; 12 bases fit TRBD1. This CDR3 has 14 residues. The germline CDR1 and CDR2 sequences are MGHDK and SYGVNS. The J segment lost 7 bases and the V segment lost 8 bases, leaving 8 bases of the junction unmatched. CDR3 DNA sequence: TGTGCCAGCCTCCCGGGACAGGGGGCGCGTGGCTACACCTTC. It translates to CASLPGQGARGYTF.

J is TRBJ2-3 and V is TRBV7-9, with 7 bases that match TRBD1. The germline gives CDR1 SEHNR, CDR2 FQNEAQ (reference sequence). With 8 bases clipped from V and 2 bases from J, the junction kept 7 bases outside the gene matches. The CDR3 runs 14 residues. CDR3: CASLRQGDTDTQYF. Here the CDR3 DNA reads TGTGCCAGCCTAAGACAGGGCGACACAGATACGCAGTATTTT.

This chain uses TRBV6-5 with TRBJ1-1, with a weak D call TRBD1 (5 bases). V lost 0 bases and J 5 bases, leaving 13 bases between the germline ends. Germline CDR1 MNHEY, CDR2 SVGAGI. This CDR3 comprises 15 residues. The CDR3 nucleotides are TGTGCCAGCAGTTACTCGAATCGGGGGATGACTGAAGCTTTCTTT. It codes for CASSYSNRGMTEAFF.

V usage is TRBV7-9 and J usage is TRBJ2-1, with 7 bases that match TRBD1. Germline V gene lookup returns CDR1 SEHNR and CDR2 FQNEAQ (reference sequence). The V segment lost 4 bases and the J segment 8 bases; nucleotides outside the gene matches: 11. The CDR3 is made up of 15 amino acids. In DNA, the CDR3 is TGTGCCAGCAGCTCCGGGGACAGCCAAGGCGATGAGCAGTTCTTC. Translated: CASSSGDSQGDEQFF. Full variable domain (remainder filled in from reference TRBV7-9 and TRBJ2-1): DTGVSQNPRHKITKRGQNVTFRCDPISEHNRLYWYRQTLGQGPEFLTYFQNEAQLEKSRLLSDRFSAERPKGSFSTLEIQRTEQGDSAMYLCASSSGDSQGDEQFFGPGTRLTVL.

The CDR3 region is CASSFSGSTDTQYF. The CDR3 nucleotides read TGTGCCAGCAGTTTCAGCGGGAGCACAGATACGCAGTATTTT. V and J are TRBV28 and TRBJ2-3; D is perhaps TRBD2 (6 bases). Trimming stripped 3 bases from V and 0 bases from J, with 7 bases between. The germline V gene has CDR1 MDHEN and CDR2 SYDVKM. The CDR3 totals 14 residues.

V is TRBV29-1 and J is TRBJ2-1; 7 bases line up with TRBD2. This CDR3 has 12 residues. The junction had 5 bases not matched to a gene; V was cut back by 7 bases and J by 5 bases. Germline assignment: CDR1 SQVTM and CDR2 ANQGSEA. The CDR3 DNA sequence: TGCAGCGAAACTAGCGAACACAATGAGCAGTTCTTC. It codes for CSETSEHNEQFF.

The CDR3 protein is CASSKGVKSSYNEQFF. The CDR3 nucleotides are TGTGCCAGCAGCAAAGGAGTCAAAAGCTCCTACAATGAGCAGTTCTTC. This chain links TRBV21-1 with TRBJ2-1; the table gives TRBD2 as D, unverified against the DNA. TRBV21-1 constitutes a pseudogene. The CDR3 runs 16 residues.

This rearrangement joins TRBV6-4 to TRBJ1-2; the match to TRBD1 covers 7 bases. The CDR3 is made up of 17 amino acids. V lost 1 base to trimming and J lost 0 bases; unmatched junction nucleotides: 8. Germline V CDR1 and CDR2: MRHNA, SNTAGT. CDR3: CASSDFEQGLTNYGYTF. In DNA, the CDR3 is TGTGCCAGCAGTGACTTCGAACAGGGGCTGACTAACTATGGCTACACCTTC.

The chain has TRBV6-6 and TRBJ1-1, with 7 bases identical to TRBD1. V shed 0 bases and J 2 bases; nucleotides not matched to a gene: 6. The CDR3 contains 16 residues. Looked up from germline, CDR1 is MNHNY and CDR2 is SVGAGI (reference sequence). CDR3 nucleotide sequence: TGTGCCAGCAGTTACTCGATAGAGGGGGCCAACACTGAAGCTTTCTTT. This gives the protein CASSYSIEGANTEAFF.

This chain uses TRBV5-4 with TRBJ1-1; unclear D gene. CDR3 length: 17 residues. Trimming stripped 1 base from V and 0 bases from J, with 16 bases between. Germline lookup yields CDR1 SGHNT and CDR2 YYREEE (reference sequence). In nucleotides, the CDR3 is TGTGCCAGCAGCTTGTTTTCGGGTAATACGATGAACACTGAAGCTTTCTTT. This codes for CASSLFSGNTMNTEAFF. Full variable domain (rest looked up from reference TRBV5-4 and TRBJ1-1): ETGVTQSPTHLIKTRGQQVTLRCSSQSGHNTVSWYQQALGQGPQFIFQYYREEENGRGNFPPRFSGLQFPNYSSELNVNALELDDSALYLCASSLFSGNTMNTEAFFGQGTRLTVV.

This clone occurred a few times. The chain uses TRBV12-5 and TRBJ2-7; no clear D gene. V was clipped by 2 bases and J by 2 bases, with 7 bases between them. CDR3 length: 13 amino acids. In germline, CDR1 is LGHNT, CDR2 FRNRAP. CDR3 residues: CASGLYATYEQYF. CDR3 nucleotides: TGTGCTAGTGGTTTGTATGCTACCTACGAGCAGTACTTC.

The V gene is TRBV5-6, the J gene TRBJ1-6; 9 bases match TRBD1. CDR1 is SGHDT and CDR2 is YYEEEE in the germline V gene. The CDR3 loop spans 14 amino acids. V was clipped by 4 bases and J by 7 bases; unmatched bases: 3. The DNA for the CDR3 is TGTGCCAGCAGCGACGGACAGGGGAATTCACCCCTCCACTTT. As protein: CASSDGQGNSPLHF.

The chain couples TRBV6-5 to TRBJ1-2; 10 positions agree with TRBD1. The V segment lost 2 bases and the J segment 5 bases; nucleotides outside the gene matches: 8. There are 16 residues in the CDR3. The germline CDR1 and CDR2 sequences are MNHEY and SVGAGI. The CDR3 loop is CASSYGTGASVYGYTF. CDR3 DNA: TGTGCCAGCAGTTACGGGACAGGGGCCTCCGTATATGGCTACACCTTC.

J is TRBJ1-4 and V is TRBV6-5; 8 bases match TRBD1. The trim removed 2 bases at V and 6 bases at J, leaving 5 bases unmatched. The germline CDR1 and CDR2 sequences are MNHEY and SVGAGI. The CDR3 length is 15 residues. Written as DNA, the CDR3 is TGTGCCAGCAGTTACGCAGGGGGCGCGGATGAAAAACTGTTTTTT. This encodes CASSYAGGADEKLFF.

This clone was seen a handful of times. The genes are TRBV19 and TRBJ2-3; 9 bases line up with TRBD1. The V gene end was trimmed by 6 bases and the J gene end by 4 bases; junction bases not matched to a gene: 5. CDR3 length: 14 amino acids. Germline V CDR1 and CDR2: LNHDA, SQIVND (reference sequence). CDR3 coding DNA: TGTGCCAGTAGAGCACAGGGGGCGGCAGATACGCAGTATTTT. Translated, it gives CASRAQGAADTQYF.

The chain uses TRBV2 and TRBJ2-5; 8 bases align to TRBD2. The CDR3 length is 13 residues. The junction had 1 base not matched to a gene; V was cut back by 6 bases and J by 1 base. The germline CDR1 and CDR2 sequences are SNHLY and FYNNEI. CDR3 protein: CASRRGAQETQYF. CDR3 DNA: TGTGCCAGCAGGCGGGGGGCCCAAGAGACCCAGTACTTC.

In this sample, this clone turned up a few times. V and J are TRBV7-2 and TRBJ2-3; D call uncertain. The CDR3 contains 14 residues. The V end was cut by 3 bases, the J end by 2 bases, with 9 bases between. Germline-derived CDR1 and CDR2 are SGHTA and FQGNSA. This chain's CDR3 is CASSFDSNTDTQYF. CDR3 nucleotides: TGTGCCAGCAGCTTTGATAGTAACACAGATACGCAGTATTTT.